This T cell receptor beta chain comes out of a study of technical replicates of blood from a few donors. The table came from immunoSEQ multiplex PCR; TCRdb's copy has only in-frame clones and leaves some out. The repertoire holds about 74,000 clones, roughly 94% seen once, with 0.25% in the top ten. CDR3 length equals 16 residues. V dropped 7 bases and J dropped 0 bases, with 13 bases sitting between them. Germline lookup yields CDR1 SGHNT and CDR2 YENEEA. The J gene is TRBJ2-6, the V gene TRBV11-3, with a weak D call TRBD1 (5 bases). The TCR sequence derives from a human donor in good health. Sequencing was done on a sample of T cells isolated from PBMCs. The CDR3 is CASILRGSSGANVLTF. CDR3 DNA: TGTGCCAGCATTCTTAGGGGAAGCTCTGGGGCCAACGTCCTGACTTTC. Using reference TRBV11-3 and TRBJ2-6 for the parts outside the CDR3, the full variable domain is EAGVVQSPRYKIIEKKQPVAFWCNPISGHNTLYWYLQNLGQGPELLIRYENEEAVDDSQLPKDRFSAERLKGVDSTLKIQPAELGDSAVYLCASILRGSSGANVLTFGAGSRLTVL.